This T cell receptor (beta chain) was sequenced in a study of shared clonotypes between healthy human individuals. The length of the CDR3 is 16 residues. Per the germline V gene, CDR1 is SGDLS and CDR2 is YYNGEE. V gave up 1 base and J gave up 0 bases, with 11 bases separating them. Genomic DNA per cell subset filled all wells of several immunoSEQ plates. Original analysis: From ImmunoSEQ came sequences covering only the junction and carrying no quality scores, so filtering differed. The method was immunoSEQ multiplex PCR; TCRdb's version includes in-frame clones alone and lacks a portion of them. Clone size and the V and J calls come from that table; the DNA yielded D and trimming. This table has millions of clones, 85% to 95% appearing once.

The sequenced material came from naive CD4+ T cells from PBMCs. The subset denotes: CD45RA+ positively selected. The rearrangement uses TRBV9 and TRBJ2-1; D is unclear. This TCR derives from a man younger than 35 in good health. Some clones in this sample may be carry-over from other donors' samples. CDR3 nucleotides: TGTGCCAGCAGCGTATTTTACACGAGCTCCTACAATGAGCAGTTCTTC. Translated: CASSVFYTSSYNEQFF.